This record looks at one T cell receptor (beta chain) sequence and its context. The antigen is not known. The data originate from a study of cytomegalovirus exposure and HLA in healthy donors. With 4 bases clipped from V and 10 bases from J, the junction kept 3 bases outside the gene matches. In germline, CDR1 is SGHRS, CDR2 YFSETQ. This CDR3 is built from 14 residues. Study-wide findings and caveats: The authors later found HLA-associated TCR beta chains more clonally expanded than equally common others. TCR beta chains numbering some 160 were designated cytomegalovirus-associated. For most TCR beta V segments, an earlier analysis put the productive rate at about 90% or about 30% of the time.

The PCR ran on 60 Vbeta and 13 Jbeta primers. Some clones are missing from TCRdb's copy, which holds only in-frame ones; the method was immunoSEQ multiplex PCR. Among 150,000 to 200,000 clones, 76% were seen once, and the ten largest hold about 1.5%. The chain combines TRBV5-1 with TRBJ2-1, with 15 positions matching TRBD2. Input material: PBMCs. This clonotype originated in a man between 18 and 29 years old in good health and CMV-seronegative. This CDR3 reads CASSGGLAGGEQFF. DNA for the CDR3: TGCGCCAGCAGCGGGGGACTAGCGGGGGGCGAGCAGTTCTTC.